The 4 T cell receptor beta chains below come from one sample, sequenced in a study of T cells in women clearing cervical HPV infection (dated by TCRdb to the late 2010s). The library came from the immunoSEQ multiplex PCR assay. Sourced from immuneACCESS, this table was stored by TCRdb with only in-frame sequences that have V and J called. A share of the clones is absent; for the studies checked, an unresolved V gene accounts for under half, and the remainder has no known explanation. The sample table holds about 20,000 clones. The ten largest clones add up to 9% to 15% of the sample. Input material: blood buffy coat. The origin of the receptors is a woman between 18 and 69 years old with a cervical HPV16 infection that either progressed to CIN3+ or cleared (not recorded which).

Notes on this clone: The CDR3 is cut off 3 residues early in the read; its end comes from the germline J gene. J is TRBJ2-7 and V is TRBV7-2; TRBD2 might be the D (6 bases). V shed 5 bases and J shed 1 base, with 12 bases lying between them. Germline CDR1 reads SGHTA; CDR2 reads FQGNSA. The CDR3 totals 14 residues. The sequenced part of the CDR3 DNA is TGTGCCAGCAGCCAGACTAGTTCGTCCTACGAG. Translation gives CASSQTSSSYE. The whole CDR3 protein reads CASSQTSSSYEQYF.

Of note for this clone: The sequenced fragment ends 3 residues before the CDR3 boundary, so the rest is inferred from the germline J gene. V and J are TRBV2 and TRBJ1-1; D might be TRBD1 (6 bases). The CDR3 is 15 amino acids. Germline lookup yields CDR1 SNHLY and CDR2 FYNNEI. V was clipped by 6 bases and J by 0 bases, with 14 bases between them. The CDR3 loop reads CASRARQVMNTEAFF. The covered CDR3 bases are TGTGCCAGCAGGGCAAGACAGGTTATGAACACTGAA.

Details on this clone: The CDR3 end lies 3 residues beyond the end of the read and is filled in from the germline J gene. The V gene is TRBV7-9, the J gene TRBJ1-2, with no clear D. This CDR3 region has 12 residues. Germline CDR1 and CDR2: SEHNR and FQNEAQ (reference sequence). CDR3 bases read: TGTGCCAGCAGCTTAAGGCAGTACGAC. This codes for CASSLRQYD. The entire CDR3 is CASSLRQYDYTF. Supplemented by reference TRBV7-9 and TRBJ1-2, the full variable domain reads DTGVSQNPRHKITKRGQNVTFRCDPISEHNRLYWYRQTLGQGPEFLTYFQNEAQLEKSRLLSDRFSAERPKGSFSTLEIQRTEQGDSAMYLCASSLRQYDYTFGSGTRLTVV.

Turning to this clone: Sequencing ends 3 residues short of the CDR3 end; the germline J gene provides the rest. This sequence joins TRBV7-9 and TRBJ1-2, with 7 bases lining up with TRBD1. The CDR3 runs to 13 residues. CDR1 and CDR2 from the germline V gene are SEHNR and FQNEAQ (reference sequence). The covered CDR3 bases are TGTGCCAGCAGCTTCGAGGGGGCGATCGGC. Its translation: CASSFEGAIG. The full CDR3 protein reads CASSFEGAIGYTF. Together with reference TRBV7-9 and TRBJ1-2, the CDR3 gives the full variable domain: DTGVSQNPRHKITKRGQNVTFRCDPISEHNRLYWYRQTLGQGPEFLTYFQNEAQLEKSRLLSDRFSAERPKGSFSTLEIQRTEQGDSAMYLCASSFEGAIGYTFGSGTRLTVV.